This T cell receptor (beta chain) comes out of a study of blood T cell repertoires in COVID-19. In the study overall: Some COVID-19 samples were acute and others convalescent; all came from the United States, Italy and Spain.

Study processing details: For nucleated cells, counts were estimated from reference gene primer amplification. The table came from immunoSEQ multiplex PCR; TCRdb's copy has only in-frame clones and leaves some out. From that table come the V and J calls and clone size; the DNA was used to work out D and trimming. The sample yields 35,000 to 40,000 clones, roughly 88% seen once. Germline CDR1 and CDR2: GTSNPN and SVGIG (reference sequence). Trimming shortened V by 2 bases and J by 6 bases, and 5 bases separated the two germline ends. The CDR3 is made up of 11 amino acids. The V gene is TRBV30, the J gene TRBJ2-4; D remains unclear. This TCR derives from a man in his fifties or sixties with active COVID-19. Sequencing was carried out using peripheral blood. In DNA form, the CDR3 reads TGTGCCTGGAGTCCAGGAAACATTCAGTACTTC. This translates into CAWSPGNIQYF.